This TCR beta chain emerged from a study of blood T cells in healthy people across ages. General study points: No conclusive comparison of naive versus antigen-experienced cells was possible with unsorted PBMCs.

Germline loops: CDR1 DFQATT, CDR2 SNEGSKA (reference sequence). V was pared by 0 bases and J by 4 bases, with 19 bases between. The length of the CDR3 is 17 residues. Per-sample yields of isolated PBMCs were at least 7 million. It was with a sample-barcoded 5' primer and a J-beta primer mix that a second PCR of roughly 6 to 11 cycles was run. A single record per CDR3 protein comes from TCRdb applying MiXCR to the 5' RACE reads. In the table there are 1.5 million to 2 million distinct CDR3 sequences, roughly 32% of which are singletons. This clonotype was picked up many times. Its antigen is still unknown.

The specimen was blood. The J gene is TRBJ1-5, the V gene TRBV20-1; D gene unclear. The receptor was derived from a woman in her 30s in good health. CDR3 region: CSARESLSSTKNQPQHF. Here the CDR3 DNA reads TGCAGTGCTAGAGAGAGCCTATCCTCGACTAAAAATCAGCCCCAGCATTTT.